The source of this TCR beta chain is a study of blood T cell repertoires in COVID-19 (dated by TCRdb to about 2020). Study-wide context: Collaborator samples came from the United States, Italy and Spain and covered acute and convalescent phases of COVID-19. The material from the prospective study consisted of cDNA or gDNA derived from T cells, B-cell-depleted T cells, or PBMCs. The dataset comprised deeply sampled blood TCRbeta repertoires from subjects exposed to, actively infected with, or recovered from COVID-19. The repertoires were released in a freely available public database meant as a resource for research on the immune response to SARS-CoV-2. Samples came from the ongoing ImmuneRACE study (first 160 participants) plus 1,254 subjects from 6 global collaborators. Sample metadata almost always included a de-identified subject ID, COVID-19 status, age in years and sex. Where HLA class I and class II types were available, the types were taken from metadata supplied by the sample provider, not from assay-based typing. Paper-wide results and their limitations: The quantity of clinical and demographic metadata differed by source and by participant and was supplied without curation.

Each collaborating institution followed its own protocols to collect whole blood in K2EDTA tubes. For TCRbeta analysis, collaborators shipped samples in one of three forms: frozen whole blood, isolated PBMCs, or DNA extracted from either of those sample types. About this clone: Its antigen is still unknown. No clone much larger than this one lies a single base away; base qualities are absent.

TCRbeta CDR3 regions were amplified from genomic DNA using the immunoSEQ Assay, a bias-controlled multiplex PCR. In the paper's pipeline: Within the assay, amplification of reference gene primers was used to estimate how many nucleated cells each sample contained. To quantify the absolute abundance of each unique TCRbeta CDR3 rearrangement, sequence reads were collapsed and filtered. Productive Simpson clonality was computed per sample as the square root of Simpson's diversity index over productive rearrangements. Here the immuneACCESS table is served through TCRdb, limited to in-frame sequences with V and J called. Missing clones are a known gap in these copies; in checked studies unresolved V genes cover under half, and the rest lacks a known reason. The V and J calls and clone size were taken over from that table, and D and trimming were inferred from the DNA. This sample is represented by around 160,000 clones; about 81% of them were singletons. The biggest ten clones account for 15% to 20% of the sample.

Unmatched junction bases come to 13, with V trimmed by 3 bases and J by 8 bases. The germline V gene provides CDR1 SGHTA and CDR2 FQGNSA. The CDR3 runs 16 amino acids, cysteine and phenylalanine included. The only DNA kept is the CDR3, 48 bases in frame from the first base. The source material was peripheral blood. The V and J segments used are TRBV7-2 and TRBJ2-4; 7 of the junction bases match TRBD2. The sequence was obtained from a woman older than 75 with acute or convalescent COVID-19. The DNA sequence is as follows: TGTGCCAGCAGCTTTCGTGGGAGGGTGGCCGTGGACATTCAGTACTTC. Translated, this gives CASSFRGRVAVDIQYF.